The 3 T cell receptor beta chains in this list originate from one sample, sequenced in a study of CD8+CD57+ T cells in acquired aplastic anemia. Genomic DNA provided the template from which TCR beta VDJ and CDR3 profiles were obtained. MiXCR, run by TCRdb on the reads, gives a single entry per CDR3 protein. The sample includes around 170,000 distinct CDR3 sequences, approximately 60% of them seen just once. Material for sequencing was sorted CD4+, CD8+, or CD8+CD57+ T cells (not recorded which) from PBMCs. The receptor source for this set is a human donor in good health.

This chain links TRBV19 with TRBJ1-2, with D uncertain. The CDR3 loop spans 13 amino acids. The germline V gene encodes CDR1 LNHDA and CDR2 SQIVND (reference sequence). The V end was cut by 3 bases, the J end by 8 bases, with 13 bases between. The CDR3, as DNA: TGTGCCAGTAGTATGGCGGATATTGAGGGCTACACCTTC. This codes for CASSMADIEGYTF.

The CDR3 reads CSALAGGRELFF. CDR3 sequence (DNA): TGCAGTGCTCTCGCGGGGGGGAGGGAGCTGTTTTTT. V gene TRBV20-1 combines with J gene TRBJ2-2; TRBD2 matches 9 bases. Germline V gene data show CDR1 as DFQATT and CDR2 as SNEGSKA (reference sequence). This CDR3 comprises 12 residues. The V segment lost 5 bases and the J segment 9 bases; nucleotides outside the gene matches: 4.

Notes on this clonotype: Relative to the germline gene, one junction end is altered; a read error may explain this. CDR3 protein: CASRPGLTEAFF. In DNA, the CDR3 is TGTGCCAGCAGACCAGGGCTCACTGAAGCCTTCTTT. The chain has TRBV12-3 or TRBV12-4 and TRBJ1-1, with a weak D call TRBD1 (5 bases). CDR3 length: 12 residues.